This T cell receptor (beta chain) was profiled in a study of T cells after yellow fever vaccination. Researchers made TCR cDNA using 5'RACE template switching, and this step added a universal primer site and UMIs. MiXCR, applied by TCRdb to the 5' RACE reads, yields one record per CDR3 protein. This table has 120,000 or so distinct CDR3 sequences, over 8% appearing once. This clonotype occurred a few times. Its antigen is not known. The ends lost 4 bases at V and 7 bases at J; junction bases unmatched: 5. There are 14 residues in the CDR3. CDR1 is SGHRS and CDR2 is YFSETQ in the germline V gene. Whole-study results and caveats: The secondary response was weaker, and its peak arrived faster, on day 5 versus 15.

The specimen was CD8+ T cells sorted from PBMCs, collected on the day of the yellow fever booster vaccination. The sequence derives from a man younger than 35 who received the YFV17D yellow fever vaccine. V is TRBV5-1 and J is TRBJ1-1; 12 bases line up with TRBD1. In DNA, the CDR3 is TGCGCCAGCAGCACGGGACAGGGGGCGAATGAAGCTTTCTTT. It yields the protein CASSTGQGANEAFF.